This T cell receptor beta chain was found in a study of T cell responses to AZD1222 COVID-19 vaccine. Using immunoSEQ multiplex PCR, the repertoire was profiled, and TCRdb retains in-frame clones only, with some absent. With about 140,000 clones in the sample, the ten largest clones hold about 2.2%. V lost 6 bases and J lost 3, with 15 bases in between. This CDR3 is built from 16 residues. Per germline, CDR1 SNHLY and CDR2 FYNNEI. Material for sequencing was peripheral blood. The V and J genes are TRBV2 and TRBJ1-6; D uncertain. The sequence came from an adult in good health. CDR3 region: CASRTDRPNYNSPLHF. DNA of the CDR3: TGTGCCAGCAGAACTGATAGACCGAACTATAATTCACCCCTCCACTTT.